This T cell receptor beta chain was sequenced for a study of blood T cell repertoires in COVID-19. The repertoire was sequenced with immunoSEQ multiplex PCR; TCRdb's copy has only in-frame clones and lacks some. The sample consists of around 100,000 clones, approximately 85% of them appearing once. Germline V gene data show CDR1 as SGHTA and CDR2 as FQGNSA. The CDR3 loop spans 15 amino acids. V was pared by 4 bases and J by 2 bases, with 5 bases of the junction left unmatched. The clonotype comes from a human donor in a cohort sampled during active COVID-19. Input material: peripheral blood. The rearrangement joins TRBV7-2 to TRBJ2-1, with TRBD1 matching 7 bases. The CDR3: CASSSNRGAYNEQFF. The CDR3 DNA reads TGTGCCAGCAGCTCCAACAGGGGTGCCTACAATGAGCAGTTCTTC.